This T cell receptor beta chain derives from a study of regulatory T cells in long-lasting Graves disease. A remark on this clonotype: The antigen is unknown.

Study-wide results and caveats: For persistent Graves' patients, TCR diversity was lower than for newly diagnosed ones.

Library construction for TCR beta used iRepertoire HTBI primers and Arm-PCR of CDR3 regions. In the source study's methods: The samples yielded approximately 62 TRBV and around 14 TRBJ segments. MiXCR, run by TCRdb on the multiplex PCR reads, gives a single entry per CDR3 protein. TCRdb's processing, not the study's, gives the V and J calls here. The sample yields about 530,000 distinct CDR3 sequences, roughly 16% seen once. The CDR3 sequence is 15 residues long. The J segment lost 0 bases and the V segment lost 1 base, leaving 3 bases of the junction unmatched. Per germline, CDR1 SQVTM and CDR2 ANQGSEA. Time point meaning: newly diagnosed GD, antithyroid drugs for less than 3 months. RNA isolated from PBMCs was used to make the TCR library. This sample was also put to use in a study of T cells in Graves' hyperthyroidism and ophthalmopathy. From that paper: Most thyroid clonotypes expanded above 0.001 were also detected in blood.

The chain couples TRBV29-1 to TRBJ2-1; 7 bases match TRBD1. The clonotype originates from a woman aged 40-60 years with Graves disease. The material was peripheral blood mononuclear cells (PBMCs), obtained at new diagnosis, from a patient treated with antithyroid drugs. CDR3 coding DNA: TGCAGCGTTGAAGGAGACAGGGACTCCTACAATGAGCAGTTCTTC. Its translation is CSVEGDRDSYNEQFF.